These 8 T cell receptor beta chains were all obtained from the same sample, sequenced in a study of cytomegalovirus exposure and HLA in healthy donors (dated by TCRdb to about 2017). Libraries were built with the immunoSEQ multiplex PCR assay. For the multiplex PCR, a mixture combining 60 forward primers for TCR Vbeta segments and 13 reverse primers for TCR Jbeta segments was used. TCRdb obtained this table from immuneACCESS and retained in-frame rearrangements with V and J assigned. These tables miss some clones; where compared with another copy, unresolved V genes account for less than half of the shortfall, and the remainder is unexplained. This sample gives more than 100,000 clones in total; around 65% of them show up just once. Of the sample, around 3.5% is held by the ten largest clones. The sequenced material came from PBMCs. These receptor sequences come from a woman aged 50 to 60 in good health and CMV-seronegative.

The V gene is TRBV15, the J gene TRBJ2-5; 10 bases align to TRBD2. Germline CDR1 reads LNHNV; CDR2 reads YYDKDF (reference sequence). V dropped 0 bases and J dropped 7; count of bases not matched to a gene: 11. The CDR3 extends over 17 amino acids. CDR3 protein: CATSRDLGRLAGVTQYF. The CDR3 bases are TGTGCCACCAGCAGAGATCTAGGACGGCTAGCGGGAGTGACCCAGTACTTC.

This sequence joins TRBV6-5 and TRBJ2-7; unclear D gene. The CDR3 totals 14 residues. V gave up 1 base and J gave up 7 bases, with 14 bases separating them. Germline V CDR1 and CDR2: MNHEY, SVGAGI. The DNA of the CDR3 is TGTGCCAGCAGTTACTGTATCCAGGTTTGTGAGCAGTACTTC. Translation gives CASSYCIQVCEQYF.

The V gene is TRBV28, the J gene TRBJ1-3; D not resolved. Trimming took 3 bases from V and 8 from J, leaving 11 bases between them. This CDR3 region has 13 residues. Germline lookup yields CDR1 MDHEN and CDR2 SYDVKM. The CDR3 is CASSFGAGDTIYF. CDR3 DNA: TGTGCCAGCAGTTTTGGAGCCGGAGACACCATATATTTT. Full variable domain (remainder filled in from reference TRBV28 and TRBJ1-3): DVKVTQSSRYLVKRTGEKVFLECVQDMDHENMFWYRQDPGLGLRLIYFSYDVKMKEKGDIPEGYSVSREKKERFSLILESASTNQTSMYLCASSFGAGDTIYFGEGSWLTVV.

The V gene is TRBV7-2, the J gene TRBJ2-7, with a tentative D call TRBD1 (6 bases). V was clipped by 5 bases and J by 0 bases, with 17 bases between them. The CDR3 is 16 residues long. CDR1 is SGHTA and CDR2 is FQGNSA in the germline V gene. Here the CDR3 DNA reads TGTGCCAGCAGCGAAGGTGGGGGCCCCAGCTCCTACGAGCAGTACTTC. This codes for CASSEGGGPSSYEQYF.

This chain links TRBV23-1 with TRBJ2-1; D ambiguous. TRBV23-1 is annotated as an ORF whose role is uncertain. The CDR3 runs 12 residues. Between the trimmed V and J ends, which lost 0 bases and 10 bases, there was a span of 7 bases. For the CDR3, the DNA is TGCGCCAGCAGTCAATCGTCTATGGAGCAGTTCTTC. This encodes CASSQSSMEQFF.

The gene calls are TRBV7-9 and TRBJ2-1; 9 nucleotides match TRBD2. The CDR3 spans 17 residues. J was trimmed by 6 bases and V by 5 bases; bases with no gene match: 14. Germline CDR1 SEHNR, CDR2 FQNEAQ (reference sequence). The CDR3, as DNA: TGTGCCAGCAGCCATCCCCAGGGACTAGCTGGTAGCAATGAGCAGTTCTTC. It is translated as CASSHPQGLAGSNEQFF.

This clone was detected only a few times. The gene calls are TRBV5-1 and TRBJ1-2, with D possibly matching TRBD1 (5 bases). CDR1 is SGHRS and CDR2 is YFSETQ in the germline V gene. Trimming cost V 3 bases and J 8 bases, with 14 bases left between them. The CDR3 is made up of 13 amino acids. The CDR3 DNA follows: TGCGCCAGCAGCTCTACAGGTCGCTTCGGCTACACCTTC. It specifies CASSSTGRFGYTF.

This clone was recorded a few times. The chain uses TRBV11-2 and TRBJ2-1; 7 bases fit TRBD2. Germline CDR1 SGHAT, CDR2 FQNNGV. The CDR3 sequence is 16 residues long. V was clipped by 5 bases and J by 0 bases; unmatched bases: 7. In DNA, the CDR3 is TGTGCCAGCAGCCTCCGACTAGCAGGCTCCTACAATGAGCAGTTCTTC. Protein product: CASSLRLAGSYNEQFF.